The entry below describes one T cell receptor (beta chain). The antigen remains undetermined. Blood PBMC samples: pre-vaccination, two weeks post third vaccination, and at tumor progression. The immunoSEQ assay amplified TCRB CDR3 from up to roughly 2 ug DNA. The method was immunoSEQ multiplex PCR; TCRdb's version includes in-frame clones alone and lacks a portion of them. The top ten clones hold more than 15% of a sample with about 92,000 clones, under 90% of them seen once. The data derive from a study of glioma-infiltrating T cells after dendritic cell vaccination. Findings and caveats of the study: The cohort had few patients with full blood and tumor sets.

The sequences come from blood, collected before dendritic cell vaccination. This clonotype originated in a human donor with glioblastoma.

DNA for the CDR3: TGTGCCAGCAGTGCCAGTAATAGCAATCAGCCCCAGCATTTT. Amino acids: CASSASNSNQPQHF. The gene calls are TRBV2 and TRBJ1-5; D is uncertain. Germline loops: CDR1 SNHLY, CDR2 FYNNEI. V was shortened by 4 bases and J by 0 bases, with 7 bases between the two germline ends. This CDR3 comprises 14 residues.